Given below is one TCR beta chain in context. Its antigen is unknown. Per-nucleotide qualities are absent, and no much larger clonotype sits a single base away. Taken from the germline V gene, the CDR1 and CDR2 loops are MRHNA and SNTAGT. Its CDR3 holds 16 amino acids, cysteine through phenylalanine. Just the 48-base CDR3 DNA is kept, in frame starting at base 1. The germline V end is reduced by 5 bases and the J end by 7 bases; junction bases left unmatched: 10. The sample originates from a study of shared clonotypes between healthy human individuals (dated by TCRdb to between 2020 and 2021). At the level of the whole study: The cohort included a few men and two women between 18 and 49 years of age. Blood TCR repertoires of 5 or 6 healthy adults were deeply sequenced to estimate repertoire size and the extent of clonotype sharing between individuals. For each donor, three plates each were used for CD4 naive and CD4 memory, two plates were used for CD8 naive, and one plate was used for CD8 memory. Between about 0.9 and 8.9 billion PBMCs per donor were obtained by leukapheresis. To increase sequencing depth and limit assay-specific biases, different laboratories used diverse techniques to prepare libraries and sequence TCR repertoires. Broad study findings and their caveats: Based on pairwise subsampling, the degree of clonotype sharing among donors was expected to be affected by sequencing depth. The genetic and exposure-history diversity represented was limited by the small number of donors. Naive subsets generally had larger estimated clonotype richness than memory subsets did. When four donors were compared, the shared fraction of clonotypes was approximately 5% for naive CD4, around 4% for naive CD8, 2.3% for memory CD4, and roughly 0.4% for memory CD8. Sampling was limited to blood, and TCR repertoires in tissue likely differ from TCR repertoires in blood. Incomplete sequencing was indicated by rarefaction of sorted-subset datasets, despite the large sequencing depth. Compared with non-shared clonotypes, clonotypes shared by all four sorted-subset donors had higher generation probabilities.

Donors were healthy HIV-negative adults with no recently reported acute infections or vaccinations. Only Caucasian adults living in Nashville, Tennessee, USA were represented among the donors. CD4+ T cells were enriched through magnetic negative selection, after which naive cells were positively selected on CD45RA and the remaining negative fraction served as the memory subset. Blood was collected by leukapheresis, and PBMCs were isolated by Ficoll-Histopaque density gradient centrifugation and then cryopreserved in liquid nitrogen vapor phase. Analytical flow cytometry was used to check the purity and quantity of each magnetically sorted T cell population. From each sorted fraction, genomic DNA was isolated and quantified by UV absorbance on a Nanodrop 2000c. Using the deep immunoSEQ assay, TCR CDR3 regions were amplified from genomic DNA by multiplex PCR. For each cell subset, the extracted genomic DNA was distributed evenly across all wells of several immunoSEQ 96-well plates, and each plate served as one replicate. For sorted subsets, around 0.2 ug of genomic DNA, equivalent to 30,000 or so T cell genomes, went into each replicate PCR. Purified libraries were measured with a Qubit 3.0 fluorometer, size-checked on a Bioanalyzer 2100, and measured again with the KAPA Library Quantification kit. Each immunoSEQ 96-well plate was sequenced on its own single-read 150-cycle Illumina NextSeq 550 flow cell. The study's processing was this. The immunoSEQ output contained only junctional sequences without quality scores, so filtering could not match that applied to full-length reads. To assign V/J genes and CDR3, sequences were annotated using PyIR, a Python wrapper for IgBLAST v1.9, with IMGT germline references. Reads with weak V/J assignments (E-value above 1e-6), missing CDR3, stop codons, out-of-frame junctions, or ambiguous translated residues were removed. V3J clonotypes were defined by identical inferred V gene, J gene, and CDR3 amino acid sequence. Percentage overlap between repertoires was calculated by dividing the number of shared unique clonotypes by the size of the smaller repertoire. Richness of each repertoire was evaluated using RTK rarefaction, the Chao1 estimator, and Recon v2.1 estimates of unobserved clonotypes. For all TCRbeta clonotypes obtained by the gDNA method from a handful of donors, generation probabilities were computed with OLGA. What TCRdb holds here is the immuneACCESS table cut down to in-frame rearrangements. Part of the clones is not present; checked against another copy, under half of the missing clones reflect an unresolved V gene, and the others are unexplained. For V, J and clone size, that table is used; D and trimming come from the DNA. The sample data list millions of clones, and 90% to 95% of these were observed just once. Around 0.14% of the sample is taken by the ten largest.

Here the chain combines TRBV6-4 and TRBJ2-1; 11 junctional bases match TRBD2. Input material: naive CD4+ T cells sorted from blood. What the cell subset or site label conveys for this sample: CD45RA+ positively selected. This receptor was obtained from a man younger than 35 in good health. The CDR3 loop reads CASSPFTSGSANEQFF. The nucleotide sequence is TGTGCCAGCAGTCCTTTCACTAGCGGGAGTGCAAATGAGCAGTTCTTC.